This TCR beta chain was retrieved from a study of monozygotic twins with inflammatory bowel disease. As for this clonotype: Its specificity is unknown.

Following a re-call of the 5' RACE reads, TCRdb has one entry per CDR3 protein and lacks DNA. The specimen's table records 400,000 or so distinct CDR3 sequences. Germline V gene sequence: CDR1 SQVTM, CDR2 ANQGSEA. This CDR3 is 20 amino acids long. Findings and limits, study-wide: The analysis did not separate different T cell subtypes.

The TCR was taken from a human donor with ulcerative colitis or Crohn's disease, or a healthy co-twin of an affected twin (not recorded which). The specimen was blood. The chain has TRBV29-1 and TRBJ2-3; TCRdb designates TRBD1, a call that cannot be tested without DNA. The CDR3 protein is CSVDGDRGPVLSLSTDTQYF.